The clone carrying this T cell receptor beta chain has more than one count but fewer than ten. The antigen is not known. These data come from a study of blood T cells in healthy people across ages. Overall study context: About one barcoded TCR beta cDNA was captured per two T cells.

A sample-barcoded 5' primer and a J-beta primer mix were used in a second PCR of about 6 to 12 cycles. TCRdb itself ran the 5' RACE reads through MiXCR, one entry per CDR3 protein. The sample holds hundreds of thousands of distinct CDR3 sequences, approximately 25% seen once. Findings and limits, study-wide: Without sorted subsets, naive and antigen-experienced compartments could not be conclusively compared.

The ends were cut back, 5 bases at V and 8 bases at J, with 12 bases in the middle. The CDR3 spans 13 residues. Researchers report isolating at least 6.5 million PBMCs per sample. These records were also assigned to another study, of T cells of mothers and their children. That report adds: In cDNA synthesis, all of the extracted RNA was used at approximately 1.4 ug per 15 ul.

The genes are TRBV12-3 or TRBV12-4 and TRBJ2-2; D is unresolved. Sequencing used blood. The clonotype was recovered from a boy under 18 in good health. CDR3 sequence reads: CASSPLYMGELFF. In nucleotides, the CDR3 is TGTGCCAGCAGTCCCCTATATATGGGGGAGCTGTTTTTT.